This T cell receptor (beta chain) was obtained from a study of Ad26.COV2.S vaccination and SARS-CoV-2 variants. Points from the study as a whole: Measures of TCR breadth and depth may have fallen short of total T cell responses. Reportedly, spike-specific CD8+ and CD4+ T cell responses achieved substantial breadth once vaccination had taken place. Vaccine and placebo groups showed comparable non-spike TCR breadth.

The treatment here: approximately 18 received Ad26.COV2.S at low or high dose, single or two shots; about 5 received placebo; per-sample allocation not given. Day 63 after the first vaccine or placebo injection was the time point for sampling. An adult donor aged 18-55 years was enrolled in Boston. The CDR3 totals 12 residues. CDR1 SQVTM and CDR2 ANQGSEA come from the germline V gene. V was cut by 8 bases and J by 7 bases, with 15 bases left in between. Clones were sequenced by immunoSEQ multiplex PCR, and TCRdb holds only the in-frame ones, with some missing. The sample holds about 350,000 clones, around 90% seen once. This clone was detected once. No antigen is known for it.

The V call is TRBV29-1, the J call TRBJ1-5; D gene uncertain. The sample consisted of peripheral blood, taken in a trial of Ad26.COV2.S vaccine versus placebo. The receptor's source is a person aged 18 to 59 who received the Ad26.COV2.S COVID-19 vaccine or a placebo. The CDR3 nucleotides read TGCAGCTCAGACTTTGGAGGGCAGCCCCAGCATTTT. It encodes CSSDFGGQPQHF.